A single T cell receptor beta chain is shown here with its context. Original processing notes: Amplification of reference gene primers was used by the study to estimate nucleated cell counts. The repertoire was sequenced with immunoSEQ multiplex PCR; TCRdb's copy has only in-frame clones and lacks some. V and J calls and clone size are as listed in that table; D and trimming were resolved from the DNA. This sample has 250,000 to 300,000 clones, with roughly 90% found just once. CDR3 length: 15 amino acids. Germline V gene lookup returns CDR1 SNHLY and CDR2 FYNNEI. V lost 5 bases to trimming and J lost 3 bases; unmatched junction nucleotides: 5. This record belongs to a study of blood T cell repertoires in COVID-19. Overall study context: Some COVID-19 samples were acute and others convalescent; all came from the United States, Italy and Spain. Sources were T cells, B-cell-depleted T cells, or PBMCs; the material itself was cDNA or gDNA.

This chain joins TRBV2 and TRBJ1-2; 11 bases map to TRBD1. The sequencing sample was made of peripheral blood. This sequence originates from a man aged 45-60 years with acute or convalescent COVID-19. The CDR3: CASSRGQGADYGYTF. CDR3 DNA: TGTGCCAGCAGTCGTGGACAGGGGGCAGACTATGGCTACACCTTC. Looking up the rest from reference TRBV2 and TRBJ1-2 gives the full variable domain: EPEVTQTPSHQVTQMGQEVILRCVPISNHLYFYWYRQILGQKVEFLVSFYNNEISEKSEIFDDQFSVERPDGSNFTLKIRSTKLEDSAMYFCASSRGQGADYGYTFGSGTRLTVV.